These T cell receptor beta chains were read from a single sample in a study of tumor T cells in aggressive B-cell lymphoma. TCRdb's table, derived via immunoSEQ multiplex PCR, lists solely in-frame clones and lacks some. The sample lists about 5,600 clones; 65% to 90% were seen once. Sequencing input: tumor tissue. The receptors originated from an adult with diffuse large B cell lymphoma. CDR3s include the opening cysteine and the closing phenylalanine or tryptophan. D genes are given only for firm matches. A clone size is listed for some rows: how often the clone was seen (once, few, many), or a class if it is expanded.

d_call,v_call,j_call,clone_size,cdr3_aa,cdr3_nt
NA,TRBV6-5,TRBJ2-3,NA,CASSWADTQADTQYF,TGTGCCAGCAGTTGGGCAGACACACAGGCAGATACGCAGTATTTT
NA,TRBV7-8,TRBJ2-1,few,CASSLEVDTSYNEQFF,TGTGCCAGCAGCTTAGAGGTCGACACTTCCTACAATGAGCAGTTCTTC
TRBD1,TRBV7-9,TRBJ2-3,NA,CAIGIRGPFSDTQYF,TGTGCCATCGGGATAAGGGGGCCGTTCTCAGATACGCAGTATTTT
TRBD1,TRBV10-3,TRBJ1-1,few,CAIKDRNVDTEAFF,TGTGCCATCAAGGACAGGAATGTTGACACTGAAGCTTTCTTT
NA,TRBV7-9,TRBJ2-1,once,CASSLGRGGEQFF,TGTGCCAGCAGCTTAGGTCGAGGCGGGGAGCAGTTCTTC
NA,TRBV13,TRBJ2-5,NA,CASSSGTRETQYF,TGTGCCAGCAGTTCCGGGACAAGGGAGACCCAGTACTTC
NA,TRBV5-1,TRBJ2-2,once,CASSPLTGHGELFF,TGCGCCAGCAGCCCATTGACAGGTCACGGGGAGCTGTTTTTT
NA,TRBV5-1,TRBJ1-1,NA,CASSWEGQNTEAFF,TGCGCCAGCAGCTGGGAAGGACAGAACACTGAAGCTTTCTTT
NA,TRBV19,TRBJ2-2,NA,CASSEVPNTGELFF,TGTGCCAGTAGTGAGGTTCCGAACACCGGGGAGCTGTTTTTT
TRBD1,TRBV7-2,TRBJ2-7,NA,CASSLVAGGYEQYF,TGTGCCAGCAGCTTAGTTGCAGGGGGCTACGAGCAGTACTTC
NA,TRBV7-2,TRBJ2-7,NA,CASSLYSEQYF,TGTGCCAGCAGCCTCTACTCCGAGCAGTACTTC
TRBD1,TRBV28,TRBJ1-2,once,CASSLGQGAGGYTF,TGTGCCAGCAGTTTAGGACAGGGGGCAGGTGGCTACACCTTC
NA,TRBV5-1,TRBJ1-1,NA,CASSLSAGNTEAFF,TGCGCCAGCAGCTTGTCAGCGGGGAACACTGAAGCTTTCTTT
NA,TRBV7-2,TRBJ2-1,NA,CAVSRSSTFF,TGTGCCGTAAGCCGGTCCTCCACGTTCTTC
NA,TRBV4-3,TRBJ2-1,NA,CASSQGNAAEQFF,TGCGCCAGCAGCCAAGGGAATGCGGCAGAGCAGTTCTTC
TRBD2,TRBV4-3,TRBJ2-1,NA,CASSQVAGRVDNEQFF,TGCGCCAGCAGCCAAGTTGCCGGGAGGGTTGACAATGAGCAGTTCTTC
TRBD2,TRBV2,TRBJ2-7,NA,CATRAGSGAYEQYF,TGTGCCACTCGAGCGGGAAGTGGCGCCTACGAGCAGTACTTC
NA,TRBV5-1,TRBJ1-1,once,CASSLEPGNTEAFF,TGCGCCAGCAGCTTGGAGCCGGGGAACACTGAAGCTTTCTTT
TRBD2,TRBV29-1,TRBJ2-3,NA,CSAEEGGANTQYF,TGCAGCGCCGAGGAGGGAGGGGCGAATACGCAGTATTTT
TRBD2,TRBV28,TRBJ2-7,NA,CASSLSAGRPGGEQYF,TGTGCCAGCAGTTTAAGCGCCGGGAGGCCCGGGGGGGAGCAGTACTTC
NA,TRBV15,TRBJ1-5,NA,CATSRDLPGSNQPQHF,TGTGCCACCAGCAGAGATTTGCCCGGTAGCAATCAGCCCCAGCATTTT
NA,TRBV6-1,TRBJ2-1,NA,CASSFRVGDEQFF,TGTGCCAGCAGTTTCAGGGTTGGAGATGAGCAGTTCTTC
NA,TRBV11-2,TRBJ2-1,NA,CASSHLRGEQFF,TGTGCCAGCAGCCACTTACGAGGTGAGCAGTTCTTC
NA,TRBV19,TRBJ2-1,NA,CASSIGALVGEQFF,TGTGCCAGTAGTATTGGGGCCCTGGTTGGTGAGCAGTTCTTC
TRBD2,TRBV27,TRBJ2-2,once,CASSLVPSGNTGELFF,TGTGCCAGCAGTTTAGTTCCTAGCGGGAACACCGGGGAGCTGTTTTTT
TRBD2,TRBV4-1,TRBJ2-5,NA,CASSRSGRAGLETQYF,TGCGCCAGCAGCCGGAGCGGGAGGGCCGGGTTGGAGACCCAGTACTTC
TRBD1,TRBV11-2,TRBJ1-2,NA,CASSRDRDYGYTF,TGTGCCAGCAGCCGGGACAGGGATTATGGCTACACCTTC
TRBD2,TRBV28,TRBJ2-7,NA,CASRGLAGFTYEQYF,TGTGCCAGCAGGGGACTAGCGGGCTTTACCTACGAGCAGTACTTC
TRBD2,TRBV6-1,TRBJ2-1,few,CASSEGLAGGSEQFF,TGTGCCAGCAGTGAGGGACTAGCGGGAGGAAGTGAGCAGTTCTTC
NA,TRBV20-1,TRBJ2-7,NA,CSAPRGYEQYF,TGCAGTGCCCCAAGGGGCTACGAGCAGTACTTC
TRBD1,TRBV11-2,TRBJ2-7,NA,CASSPKNRGEQYF,TGTGCCAGCAGCCCCAAAAACAGGGGCGAGCAGTACTTC
TRBD1,TRBV29-1,TRBJ1-2,few,CSVDPGGTGYGYTF,TGCAGCGTTGATCCCGGAGGGACAGGCTATGGCTACACCTTC
NA,TRBV2,TRBJ2-7,NA,CASSGSRESYEQYF,TGTGCCAGCAGTGGGAGTAGGGAGTCCTACGAGCAGTACTTC
TRBD1,TRBV7-8,TRBJ2-4,NA,CASSCQTGVDKNIQYF,TGTGCCAGCAGCTGTCAGACAGGGGTCGACAAAAACATTCAGTACTTC
TRBD2,TRBV4-1,TRBJ2-1,once,CASSQPGLAHNEQFF,TGCGCCAGCAGCCAACCGGGACTAGCTCACAATGAGCAGTTCTTC
NA,TRBV5-1,TRBJ2-7,NA,CASSRTWAYEQYF,TGCGCCAGCAGCCGGACTTGGGCCTACGAGCAGTACTTC
TRBD1,TRBV9,TRBJ2-5,NA,CASSAGTGAVETQYF,TGTGCCAGCAGCGCCGGGACAGGGGCTGTGGAGACCCAGTACTTC
TRBD1,TRBV2,TRBJ1-5,NA,CASTGQGNQPQHF,TGTGCCAGCACGGGACAGGGAAATCAGCCCCAGCATTTT
NA,TRBV7-2,TRBJ2-1,NA,CASSLQTRSYNEQFF,TGTGCCAGCAGCTTGCAAACTAGATCCTACAATGAGCAGTTCTTC
TRBD2,TRBV11-2,TRBJ2-7,once,CASSLGLAGSYEQYF,TGTGCCAGCAGCTTAGGACTAGCGGGATCCTACGAGCAGTACTTC
NA,TRBV20-1,TRBJ2-1,NA,CSAYPNEQFF,TGCAGCGCCTACCCCAATGAGCAGTTCTTC
NA,TRBV15,TRBJ1-2,NA,CATSGHTQVSGYGYTF,TGTGCCACCAGCGGGCATACTCAGGTTTCTGGCTATGGCTACACCTTC
NA,TRBV27,TRBJ1-2,few,CASSPRTSRYGYTF,TGTGCCAGCAGTCCGCGGACAAGCCGCTATGGCTACACCTTC
NA,TRBV27,TRBJ1-3,NA,CASMKGGAGNTIYF,TGTGCCAGCATGAAAGGAGGGGCTGGAAACACCATATATTTT
TRBD1,TRBV5-1,TRBJ2-4,few,CASSPPGQDENIQYF,TGCGCCAGCAGCCCCCCGGGACAGGACGAAAACATTCAGTACTTC